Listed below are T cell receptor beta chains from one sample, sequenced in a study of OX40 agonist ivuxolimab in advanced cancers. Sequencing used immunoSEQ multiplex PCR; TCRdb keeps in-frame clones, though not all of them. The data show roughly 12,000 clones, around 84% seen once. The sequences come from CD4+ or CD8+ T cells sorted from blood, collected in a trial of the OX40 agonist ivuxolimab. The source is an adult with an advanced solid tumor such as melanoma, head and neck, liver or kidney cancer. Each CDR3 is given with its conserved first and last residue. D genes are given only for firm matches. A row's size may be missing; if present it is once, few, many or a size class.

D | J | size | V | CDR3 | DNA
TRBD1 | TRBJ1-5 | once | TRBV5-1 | CASSLENGQVRGLGGNQPQHF | TGCGCCAGCAGCTTGGAAAATGGACAGGTGAGGGGTCTCGGGGGCAATCAGCCCCAGCATTTT
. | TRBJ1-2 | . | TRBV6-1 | CASSEMMGERGGYTF | TGTGCCAGCAGTGAAATGATGGGGGAAAGAGGTGGCTACACCTTC
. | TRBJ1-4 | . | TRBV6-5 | CASSLLGEKLFF | TGTGCCAGCAGCCTCCTGGGAGAAAAACTGTTTTTT
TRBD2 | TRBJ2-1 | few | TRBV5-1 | CASSPQDRASGGAGEQFF | TGCGCCAGCAGCCCGCAGGATAGGGCTAGCGGGGGGGCGGGTGAGCAGTTCTTC
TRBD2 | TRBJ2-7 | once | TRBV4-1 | CASSQVIAGGSYEQYF | TGCGCCAGCAGCCAAGTAATAGCGGGGGGATCCTACGAGCAGTACTTC
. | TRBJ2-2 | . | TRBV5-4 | CASSSRDSLDTGELFF | TGTGCCAGCAGCTCCCGGGACTCCCTAGACACCGGGGAGCTGTTTTTT
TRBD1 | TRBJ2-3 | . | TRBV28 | CASSFRTGEVDTQYF | TGTGCCAGCAGTTTTCGGACAGGGGAAGTGGATACGCAGTATTTT
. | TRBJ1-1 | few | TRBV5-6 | CASSPGNTEAFF | TGTGCCAGCAGCCCAGGGAACACTGAAGCTTTCTTT
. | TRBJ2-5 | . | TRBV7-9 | CASSLTAQETQYF | TGTGCCAGCAGCTTAACAGCCCAAGAGACCCAGTACTTC
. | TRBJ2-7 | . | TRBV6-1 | CASLRGEWDEQYF | TGTGCCAGCCTGCGAGGGGAATGGGACGAGCAGTACTTC
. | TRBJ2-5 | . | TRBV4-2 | CASSQESRQETQYF | TGTGCCAGCAGCCAAGAGTCGCGGCAAGAGACCCAGTACTTC
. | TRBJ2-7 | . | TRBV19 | CASSTLEQYEQYF | TGTGCCAGTAGTACCCTGGAACAATACGAGCAGTACTTC
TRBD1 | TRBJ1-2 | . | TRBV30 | CAWSAGTGGYGYTF | TGTGCCTGGAGTGCCGGGACAGGGGGATATGGCTACACCTTC
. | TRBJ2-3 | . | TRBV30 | CAWGDRADTQYF | TGTGCCTGGGGGGACCGGGCAGATACGCAGTATTTT
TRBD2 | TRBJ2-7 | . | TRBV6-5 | CASSYNSRLAGDEQYF | TGTGCCAGCAGTTATAATTCCCGACTAGCGGGGGATGAGCAGTACTTC
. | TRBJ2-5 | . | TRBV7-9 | CASSPDSLRTQYF | TGTGCCAGCAGCCCGGACAGCCTCCGAACCCAGTACTTC
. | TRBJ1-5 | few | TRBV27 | CASSLLGQGDQPQHF | TGTGCCAGCAGTTTATTAGGGCAGGGAGATCAGCCCCAGCATTTT
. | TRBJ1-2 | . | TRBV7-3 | CASSLMQGPLNYGYTF | TGTGCCAGCAGCTTAATGCAAGGGCCCCTTAACTATGGCTACACCTTC
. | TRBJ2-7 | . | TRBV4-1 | CASSLGHGGGYEQYF | TGCGCCAGCAGCCTGGGTCACGGGGGAGGCTACGAGCAGTACTTC
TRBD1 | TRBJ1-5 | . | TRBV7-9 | CASSPTGVSQPQHF | TGTGCCAGCAGCCCCACAGGGGTAAGCCAGCCCCAGCATTTT
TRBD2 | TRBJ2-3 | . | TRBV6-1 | CASSDLAGSTDTQYF | TGTGCCAGCAGTGACCTAGCGGGGAGCACAGATACGCAGTATTTT
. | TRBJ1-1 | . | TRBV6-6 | CASSYAGPRLYTEAFF | TGTGCCAGCAGTTACGCTGGACCGCGACTTTACACTGAAGCTTTCTTT
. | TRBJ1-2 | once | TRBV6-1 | CASSGTRGDNYGYTF | TGTGCCAGCAGTGGGACCCGGGGGGATAACTATGGCTACACCTTC
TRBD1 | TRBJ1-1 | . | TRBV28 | CASSPRTGNTEAFF | TGTGCCAGCAGTCCTCGGACAGGGAACACTGAAGCTTTCTTT
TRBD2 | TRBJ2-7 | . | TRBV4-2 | CASSQASGGQAYEQYF | TGTGCCAGCAGCCAAGCTAGCGGGGGGCAGGCCTACGAGCAGTACTTC
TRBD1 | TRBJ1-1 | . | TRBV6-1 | CASSELGQGIRQNTEAFF | TGTGCCAGCAGTGAATTAGGACAGGGGATTCGGCAGAACACTGAAGCTTTCTTT
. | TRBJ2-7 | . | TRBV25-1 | CASSPTAARYEQYF | TGTGCCAGCAGTCCTACAGCGGCCCGCTACGAGCAGTACTTC
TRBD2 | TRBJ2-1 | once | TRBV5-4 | CASSPRTSSYNEQFF | TGTGCCAGCAGCCCCCGGACTAGCTCCTACAATGAGCAGTTCTTC
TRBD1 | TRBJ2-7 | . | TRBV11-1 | CASSTRQGMAYEQYF | TGTGCCAGCAGCACCCGACAGGGTATGGCCTACGAGCAGTACTTC
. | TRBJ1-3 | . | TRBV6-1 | CASGRQGNTIYF | TGTGCCAGCGGGCGACAGGGAAACACCATATATTTT
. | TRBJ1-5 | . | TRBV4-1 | CASSQGNQPQHF | TGCGCCAGCAGCCAAGGCAATCAGCCCCAGCATTTT
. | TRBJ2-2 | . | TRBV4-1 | CASRPGTNYGELFF | TGCGCCAGCAGGCCGGGAACCAACTACGGGGAGCTGTTTTTT
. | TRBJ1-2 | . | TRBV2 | CASSVGRNSRRYTF | TGTGCCAGCAGTGTGGGCCGGAATAGCAGGCGCTACACCTTC
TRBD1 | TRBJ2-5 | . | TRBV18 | CASSPPGQGTQYF | TGTGCCAGCTCACCACCGGGACAGGGGACCCAGTACTTC